This T cell receptor beta chain was documented in a study of beta chain features in type 1 diabetes. Broader study findings: Type 1 diabetes patients had moderately but significantly shorter TCRB CDR3s in all four CD4+ subsets.

Reverse transcribing all isolated RNA meant expressed TCRB transcripts were sequenced. Assay used: immunoSEQ multiplex PCR; TCRdb lists only in-frame clones, some missing. Of approximately 150,000 clones in the sample, around 13% were seen once. Only a few counts were recorded for this clone. Its antigen is still unknown. The length of the CDR3 is 15 residues. V shed 2 bases, J shed 3 bases, and the junction held 6 bases outside the gene matches. The V gene's germline CDR1 is MNHNY and CDR2 SVGAGI (reference sequence). The receptor was derived from a man aged 18 to 29 with type 1 diabetes. The sequenced sample was central memory CD4+ T cells from blood. The chain couples TRBV6-6 to TRBJ2-7; 8 bases agree with TRBD1. CDR3 residues: CASSYPGQGSYEQYF. CDR3 DNA: TGTGCCAGCAGTTACCCCGGACAGGGCAGCTACGAGCAGTACTTC.